This T cell receptor (beta chain) emerged from a study of CD8 T cells in Susac syndrome (dated by TCRdb to about 2019). Notes on the research overall: Of the Susac syndrome patients who were sequenced, about six had clinically active disease and roughly eight were in clinical remission. At blood withdrawal, Susac syndrome patients were therapy-naive, treated with corticosteroids (with IVIg additionally given to some), or treated with IVIg alone. The study used repertoire sequencing to test whether antigen drove CD8+ T cell activation and differentiation in Susac syndrome. Clonality of the CD8+ T cell repertoire was compared between around eleven healthy donors, approximately 14 Susac syndrome patients and approximately 16 multiple sclerosis patients. General conclusions and limits of the study: Clonal expansion was seen in Susac syndrome CD8+ repertoires, peaking in CD8+ TEMRA cells and being greater in clinically active patients than in remitting ones. In the total CD8+ and CD8+ TEMRA repertoires, sixteen and five Susac-specific public clones, respectively, were identified. The TCR sequencing and HLA analysis was acknowledged to have included a relatively small number of individuals.

RNA was extracted with the RNeasy kit and roughly 0.45 to 1 ug was reverse transcribed using random hexamers. The immunoSEQ multiplex PCR assay, which covers 54 Vbeta and 13 Jbeta segments, was used to amplify TCR beta CDR3 regions. Bias from PCR amplification was corrected by using a synthetic template baseline for primer optimization and for computational correction. The authors processed their data as follows. Reads were annotated to V, D and J genes according to IMGT and were analyzed with immunoSEQ Analyzer, with only productive sequences retained. Clonality was calculated as one minus the Shannon entropy normalized by log2 of the number of productive unique sequences. For each patient and control, public and private clones were evaluated among the 100 most prevalent clones. Susac-specific clones were defined as absent from healthy and MS cohorts, 850 to 1,300 published viral clones and other ImmuneACCESS disease sequences. TCRdb took the public reads, trimmed them with fastp at Q25, ran MiXCR for clone calling and kept in-frame beta chains. Here each entry gathers all rows of one CDR3 protein and keeps the most common genes and DNA. The V and J calls come from TCRdb's annotation, not from the publication. This sample is represented by around 80,000 distinct CDR3 sequences; approximately 94% of them were singletons. Approximately 0.45% of the sample is in the top ten clones.

A note on this clonotype: Its antigen has not been determined. Per-nucleotide qualities are absent, and no much larger clonotype sits a single base away.

High-throughput TCR beta sequencing profiled peripheral blood CD8+ and CD4+ T cells from healthy donors, Susac syndrome patients and multiple sclerosis patients. Susac syndrome patients met recently defined diagnostic criteria for definite or probable disease. Bulk CD8+ and CD4+ T cells were purified by magnetic negative isolation, while CD8+ TEMRA cells were enriched using FACS. Blood was collected in EDTA tubes and processed within 24 hours, with PBMCs isolated through density gradient centrifugation. PBMCs intended for TCR sequencing were cryopreserved in liquid nitrogen and thawed later in a water bath at 37 degrees C. Purity of sorted or isolated CD4+, CD8+ and CD8+ TEMRA cells was at least 90%. The sequencing input was CD8+ T cells from PBMCs. The source is a human donor with Susac syndrome.

At the DNA level, the sequence is TGCAGCGCCCAAACGATAGCGGGAGCAGTTAATGAGCAGTTCTTC. It translates as CSAQTIAGAVNEQFF. The chain couples TRBV29-1 to TRBJ2-1; 9 middle bases align to TRBD2. Sequences SQVTM (CDR1) and ANQGSEA (CDR2) are obtained from the germline V gene. The CDR3, cysteine through phenylalanine, is 15 amino acids long. Kept here is only the CDR3 DNA, which spans 45 bases and is read in frame from base 1. Trimming leaves V shorter by 7 bases and J shorter by 7 bases, with the junction holding 14 bases beyond the gene matches.